The rows below give T cell receptor beta chains drawn from one sample of a study of blood T cell repertoires in COVID-19. Measured with immunoSEQ multiplex PCR; TCRdb has only the in-frame clones, and not every one. This table has 60,000 to 75,000 clones, roughly 88% appearing once. What was sequenced was peripheral blood. These receptors all come from a man aged 30 to 45 with acute or convalescent COVID-19. The CDR3 runs from the conserved cysteine through the conserved F or W.

cdr3_aa v_call
CASSLGTSGRAYDEQFF TRBV5-1
CASSVAAGGYAGELFF TRBV5-1
CASSPFMTGDNSPLHF TRBV5-1
CASSLRKRGGYNEQFF TRBV7-9
CASLLNSASTDTQYF TRBV5-4
CASSAGTGYNEQFF TRBV11-2
CASSTSGAGGEKLFF TRBV19
CASSPTPGVGGENYGYTF TRBV7-2
CASRPGLVNQPQHF TRBV5-1
CASSQSPTSGANNEQFF TRBV4-3
CASSLGGGTEAFF TRBV18
CASSKEGTGGSYEQYF TRBV2
CASSSGLEPGYTEAFF TRBV5-6
CASSPGTSGHSYEQYF TRBV7-9
CASSEVSGQGAAFF TRBV2
CSAIDNRANTGELFF TRBV20-1
CAISEPNSGTGLGNTEAFF TRBV10-3
CASSRPRDRKNTEAFF TRBV19
CAISESTAGRGYTF TRBV10-3
CASSPGTGAYNEQFF TRBV18
CASSYGQRNTEAFF TRBV6-5
CAISERGRNTEAFF TRBV10-3
CASSFWPPHYSNQPQHF TRBV27
CASSPRSGAGEQFF TRBV7-2
CASSVVRTGGKSYEQYF TRBV9
CASSDLQSSSTDTQYF TRBV10-2
CASSPPGVNVGGYTF TRBV14
CAWVSTQGLGTEAFF TRBV30
CASSAPFGRGEQFF TRBV9
CASSQERDYPQGTQYF TRBV3-1/TRBV3-2
CASSWTHSTDTQYF TRBV27
CASSPTAGGFEKLFF TRBV5-1
CASSGWQGRYGYTF TRBV9
CASSLVSSVGNQPQHF TRBV7-2
CASSLALGGNTEAFF TRBV5-6
CASSPGTSGRVSEQYF TRBV3-1/TRBV3-2
CATREQGTNEQFF TRBV24-1
CASSLRGVGNIQYF TRBV14
CASGLPLFGRYLEQFF TRBV12-5
CASSATSGGVWATQYF TRBV27
CASSSPGLAVHEQFF TRBV7-9
CASSEGRMAGLNTEAFF TRBV6-1